This T cell receptor beta chain was captured in a study of blood T cell repertoires in COVID-19. Sequenced by immunoSEQ multiplex PCR; TCRdb stores in-frame clones only, minus some. The sample contains roughly 160,000 clones, 75% to 85% of which appear only once. The specimen sequenced was peripheral blood. The receptor comes from a woman aged 55-75 years with COVID-19, enrolled during active disease.

The CDR3 region is CASSVGGVRTGELFF. CDR3 in DNA: TGTGCCAGCAGTGTAGGGGGAGTGAGGACCGGGGAGCTGTTTTTT. V usage is TRBV7-3 and J usage is TRBJ2-2; a possible D gene is TRBD1 (6 bases). V lost 6 bases and J lost 5, with 16 bases in between. This CDR3 contains 15 residues. Per germline, CDR1 SGHTA and CDR2 FQGTGA.